This T cell receptor (beta chain) was sequenced during a study of T-cell memory formation after mild COVID-19. A single record per CDR3 protein comes from TCRdb applying MiXCR to the 5' RACE reads. Of 280,000 or so distinct CDR3 sequences listed, 7.5% to 9.5% are singletons. This clonotype was seen a handful of times. This clonotype originated in a man between 18 and 35 years old who had mild COVID-19 (a few samples of this study predate the infection). Cell type and time point are not known. The sequencing sample was made of PBMCs or a T cell subset sorted from them (not recorded which).

The CDR3 nucleotides are TGTGCCAGCAGTTTCGCGGCAGAGAATCAGCCCCAGCATTTT. Translating it yields CASSFAAENQPQHF. The chain is built from TRBV12-3 or TRBV12-4 and TRBJ1-5; no firm D call. This CDR3 region has 14 residues. The ends were cut back, 3 bases at V and 4 bases at J, with 10 bases in the middle.